The 20 T cell receptor beta chains below come from one sample, sequenced in a study of vaccination effects on CD4 cells after COVID-19. Using viral peptide pools, the ViraFEST assay grew out antigen-specific CD4+ T cells prior to sequencing. Having been cultured for roughly 11 days, the cells underwent CD4+ T cell isolation. In the vaccine recipients, nucleocapsid antibodies were negative and there was no prior SARS-CoV-2 infection. For these TCRs, the target antigens are not known. Assay used: immunoSEQ multiplex PCR; TCRdb lists only in-frame clones, some missing. The table shows roughly 75,000 clones, with approximately 79% occurring only once. The material sequenced was CD4+ T cells from PBMCs cultured with HCoV-OC43 spike peptides, taken before COVID-19 vaccination. Indicated subset: HCoV-OC43 spike overlapping peptide pool stimulation. The receptors were gathered from a human donor who received a COVID-19 vaccine.

The CDR3 is CASRYYRGDNQPQHF. The CDR3 bases are TGTGCCAGCAGATATTACAGGGGCGACAATCAGCCCCAGCATTTT. The genes are TRBV6-5 and TRBJ1-5; 7 bases fit TRBD1. The V gene's germline CDR1 is MNHEY and CDR2 SVGAGI. This CDR3 region has 15 residues. V dropped 6 bases and J dropped 3; count of bases not matched to a gene: 8.

The rearrangement uses TRBV30 and TRBJ1-5; D might be TRBD1 (5 bases). Trimming pared 4 bases from V and 9 bases from J, leaving 16 bases between. The V gene's germline CDR1 is GTSNPN and CDR2 SVGIG (reference sequence). The CDR3 totals 13 residues. CDR3 DNA sequence: TGTGCCTGGACCTCCCCGATCGGGGGGCCCCAGCATTTT. Protein product: CAWTSPIGGPQHF. Full variable domain (outside the CDR3, taken from reference TRBV30 and TRBJ1-5): SQTIHQWPATLVQPVGSPLSLECTVEGTSNPNLYWYRQAAGRGLQLLFYSVGIGQISSEVPQNLSASRPQDRQFILSSKKLLLSDSGFYLCAWTSPIGGPQHFGDGTRLSIL.

This clone was counted between two and nine times. The CDR3: CASSLRRTEAFF. DNA of the CDR3: TGTGCCAGCAGTTTAAGGAGGACTGAAGCTTTCTTT. The chain links TRBV12-3 or TRBV12-4 to TRBJ1-1; no definite D call. V was pared by 2 bases and J by 5 bases, with 6 bases between. This CDR3 is built from 12 residues.

The sample holds many counts of this clone. The chain links TRBV19 to TRBJ1-5, with D hard to call. CDR1 LNHDA and CDR2 SQIVND come from the germline V gene (reference sequence). Trimming removed 0 bases from V and 7 bases from J, with 19 bases in between. The CDR3 has 17 residues. This chain's CDR3 is CASSIDLRYGDQQPQHF. DNA of the CDR3: TGTGCCAGTAGTATAGATCTAAGGTATGGCGACCAGCAGCCCCAGCATTTT.

The rearrangement uses TRBV2 and TRBJ2-3; 10 bases are a match to TRBD2. The CDR3 totals 15 residues. The V gene's germline CDR1 is SNHLY and CDR2 FYNNEI. V lost 6 bases, J lost 3 bases, and 6 bases stayed unmatched. CDR3 DNA: TGTGCCAGCAGCGCACCTAGCGGGGGTACAGATACGCAGTATTTT. Translation: CASSAPSGGTDTQYF.

This chain links TRBV21-1 with TRBJ2-7; the D call TRBD1 from the table was never checked on the DNA. TRBV21-1 is recorded as a pseudogene. The CDR3 consists of 17 residues. Here the CDR3 reads CASSKGRQGLLGGEQYV. CDR3 DNA: TGTGCCAGCAGCAAAGGTCGACAGGGCCTTTTGGGGGGCGAGCAGTACGTC.

The V gene is TRBV30, the J gene TRBJ2-3; 7 nucleotides align to TRBD1. V dropped 2 bases and J dropped 4; count of bases not matched to a gene: 9. Germline lookup yields CDR1 GTSNPN and CDR2 SVGIG (reference sequence). The CDR3 length is 15 residues. The CDR3 region is CAWSLRQGVADTQYF. The CDR3 DNA reads as TGTGCCTGGAGTCTCCGACAGGGAGTCGCAGATACGCAGTATTTT.

This chain uses TRBV7-3 with TRBJ1-6; TRBD1 is a possible D gene (5 bases). Trimming removed 1 base at V and 13 bases at J, with 17 bases between. Germline-derived CDR1 and CDR2 are SGHTA and FQGTGA. CDR3 size: 15 residues. The CDR3 coding sequence is TGTGCCAGCAGCTTAAGTTCGGGGCGAGAGTCCCCCCTCCACTTT. This codes for CASSLSSGRESPLHF.

There are a few counts of this clone. V usage is TRBV19 and J usage is TRBJ1-3; D not certain. This CDR3 is 12 amino acids long. Trimming left V 8 bases short and J 4 bases short, with 9 bases between. Germline CDR1 LNHDA, CDR2 SQIVND (reference sequence). The CDR3 spells CASEAAGNTIYF. CDR3 coding DNA: TGTGCCAGTGAGGCTGCCGGAAACACCATATATTTT.

For this clone: This sample includes further DNA sequences coding for the same CDR3. The gene calls are TRBV6-1 and TRBJ1-6, with D hard to call. V lost 2 bases to trimming and J lost 0 bases, with 5 bases between them. The CDR3 is 15 residues long. Looked up from germline, CDR1 is MNHNS and CDR2 is SASEGT. CDR3: CASSEKSSYNSPLHF. DNA of the CDR3: TGTGCCAGCAGTGAAAAGAGCTCCTATAATTCACCCCTCCACTTT.

The V gene is TRBV5-8, the J gene TRBJ1-1, with D hard to call. The CDR3 runs 12 residues. Germline loops: CDR1 SGHTS, CDR2 YDEGEE. Trimming removed 4 bases from V and 3 bases from J, with 7 bases in between. The CDR3 DNA sequence: TGTGCCAGCAGCCCGGGGTACACTGAAGCTTTCTTT. This translates into CASSPGYTEAFF.

The chain recombines TRBV19 with TRBJ2-6, with 10 bases that match TRBD1. The trim removed 8 bases at V and 4 bases at J, leaving 5 bases unmatched. The CDR3 runs to 15 residues. The germline CDR1 and CDR2 sequences are LNHDA and SQIVND (reference sequence). CDR3 loop: CASAGTGAGANVLTF. As DNA, the CDR3 is TGTGCCAGTGCCGGGACAGGGGCCGGGGCCAACGTCCTGACTTTC.

This clone showed up just once. This chain uses TRBV9 with TRBJ1-6; D may be TRBD1 (6 bases). The CDR3 runs 13 residues. Germline V gene lookup returns CDR1 SGDLS and CDR2 YYNGEE. Trimming cost V 0 bases and J 14 bases, with 12 bases left between them. The CDR3 here is CASSVDAGAALHF. The CDR3 nucleotides read TGTGCCAGCAGCGTAGATGCAGGGGCAGCCCTCCACTTT.

This chain joins TRBV19 and TRBJ1-5, with D unclear. The CDR3 spans 15 residues. Trimming left V 3 bases short and J 4 bases short, with 13 bases between. Germline V CDR1 and CDR2: LNHDA, SQIVND (reference sequence). The CDR3: CASSMRPEANQPQHF. For the CDR3, the DNA is TGTGCCAGTAGTATGCGGCCGGAAGCTAATCAGCCCCAGCATTTT.

This rearrangement joins TRBV7-2 to TRBJ1-6, with D uncertain. Germline V gene sequence: CDR1 SGHTA, CDR2 FQGNSA. This CDR3 spans 14 amino acids. V was clipped by 8 bases and J by 7 bases, with 15 bases between them. The CDR3 spells CASGEGFLNSPLHF. The DNA of the CDR3 is TGTGCCAGCGGGGAGGGATTCCTAAATTCACCCCTCCACTTT.

The gene calls are TRBV5-4 and TRBJ1-2; possible D gene TRBD1, 5 bases. The germline V gene has CDR1 SGHNT and CDR2 YYREEE (reference sequence). This CDR3 region has 13 residues. The V end lost 6 bases, the J end lost 0 bases, and 9 bases lay between the germline ends. In DNA, the CDR3 is TGTGCCAGCACGCGGGGCACTAACTATGGCTACACCTTC. Its protein is CASTRGTNYGYTF.

For the CDR3, the DNA is TGTGCCAGCACCCGGAGGGGTAATTCACCCCTCCACTTT. This codes for CASTRRGNSPLHF. The rearrangement uses TRBV12-3 or TRBV12-4 and TRBJ1-6, with TRBD1 as a possible D gene (5 bases). V lost 7 bases, J lost 6 bases, and 10 bases lay in between. The CDR3 consists of 13 residues.

This clone appeared once. This CDR3 is also generated by other DNA sequences in the sample. Here the CDR3 reads CSVEEAEETQYF. The CDR3 DNA follows: TGCAGCGTTGAAGAAGCTGAGGAGACCCAGTACTTC. The J gene is TRBJ2-5, the V gene TRBV29-1; D gene ambiguous. In germline, CDR1 is SQVTM, CDR2 ANQGSEA. Deletions cut 0 bases from V and 5 bases from J, with 7 bases between. This CDR3 spans 12 amino acids.

The gene calls are TRBV19 and TRBJ2-2, with TRBD1 matching 12 bases. This CDR3 region has 15 residues. Germline assignment: CDR1 LNHDA and CDR2 SQIVND (reference sequence). The trim removed 4 bases at V and 4 bases at J, leaving 1 base unmatched. The CDR3 is CASSKGQGATGELFF. The CDR3 DNA follows: TGTGCCAGTAGTAAGGGACAGGGGGCCACCGGGGAGCTGTTTTTT.

The genes are TRBV3-1 (or the pseudogene TRBV3-2) and TRBJ1-1, with D tentatively TRBD1 (6 bases). CDR3 length equals 15 residues. V was shortened by 4 bases and J by 4 bases, with 16 bases between the two germline ends. In germline, CDR1 is LGHDT, CDR2 YNNKEL (reference sequence). CDR3 region: CASSLRGGRPTEAFF. Written as DNA, the CDR3 is TGTGCCAGCAGCCTCCGAGGGGGGAGGCCCACTGAAGCTTTCTTT.